This T cell receptor beta chain was sequenced for a study of T cell repertoires in cytomegalovirus infection (dated by TCRdb to the late 2010s). A note on the overall study: Donor HLA type was relevant to the analysis, as public TCR beta signatures indicated carriage of CMV infection together with the matching HLA type. What the work shows at the level of the full study, not this receptor alone: The ex vivo response was dominated by HLA-C-restricted CMV-specific TCR beta clonotypes, which also provided the single most frequent clonotype in two of eight donors. In both this cohort and an independent cohort of more than 350 donors, the cumulative frequency of public TCR beta family members distinguished carriers of CMV infection plus the relevant HLA type.

Comment on this clonotype: The clone's antigen remains unknown. The sample holds no much larger clone one base away, and base qualities are not on file.

Sequencing used an Illumina HiSeq 1500. Clones were called with MiXCR by TCRdb after fastp trimmed the public reads at Q25, and only in-frame beta chains were retained. Rows with one shared CDR3 protein collapse into an entry with the most common genes and DNA. The sample includes more than 650,000 distinct CDR3 sequences, with less than 40% observed a single time. Around 3% of the sample belongs to the ten largest clones. The sequenced sample consisted of PBMCs. This receptor was obtained from a human donor in good health (CMV status not recorded). Some clones in this sample may be carry-over from other donors' samples.

CDR3 sequence: CASSSHGGGYSNQPQHF. Read as DNA, the sequence is TGTGCCAGCAGCTCCCATGGCGGGGGATATAGCAATCAGCCCCAGCATTTT. The sequence is built from TRBV7-2 and TRBJ1-5, with TRBD1 tentatively as D gene (5 bases match). V was cut back by 4 bases and J by 0 bases, leaving a gap of 16 bases between them. The CDR3 spans 17 residues, from the cysteine through the phenylalanine. The CDR3 DNA has 51 bases and is translated from base 1. The germline V gene gives CDR1 as SGHTA and CDR2 as FQGNSA.